Detailed here is one T cell receptor beta chain. Its antigen specificity is not known. No quality values exist for individual bases; no much larger clone is one base distant. This sample stems from a study of T-cell reconstitution after alpha-beta-depleted transplantation in children (dated by TCRdb to about 2016). Regarding the complete study: Using TCR repertoire profiling, the study quantitatively followed how T-cell immune reconstitution unfolded in children after TCRalphabeta/CD19-depleted allogeneic hematopoietic cell transplantation.

The library relied on PCR. Sequencing was performed on an Illumina HiSeq 2500. Molecular barcoding was employed in the preparation of TCR libraries, with unique molecular identifiers being used to normalize TCRbeta repertoire quantification. TCRdb reprocessed the public reads (quality trimming at Q25 with fastp, clone calling with MiXCR) and kept in-frame beta chains. Rows are combined by CDR3 protein, so each entry shows the most common genes and DNA. This sample is represented by under 750,000 distinct CDR3 sequences; approximately 22% of them were singletons. The ten largest clones capture roughly 15% of the sample. Read against the paper, the sample's treatment or condition label means: allogeneic hematopoietic cell transplantation with graft depleted of TCRalphabeta T cells and CD19 B cells. Transplant recipients were children who received TCRalphabeta/CD19-depleted allogeneic hematopoietic cell grafts.

The germline V gene (reference sequence) sets CDR1 to DFQATT and CDR2 to SNEGSKA. Measured from the cysteine to the valine, the CDR3 is 14 residues long. The DNA shown is the 42-base CDR3, in frame from base 1. The junction shows trimming of 3 bases on V and 5 bases on J, and the gene matches do not reach 5 bases of it. The full study reports these points: In some patients, the high TCRbeta diversity seen at day 60 was put down to recipient T cells and intrathymic progenitors that had survived conditioning. Apparently early alphabetaT-cell count recovery about two months after transplant reportedly relied on only several hundred rapidly expanded clones derived from non-depleted graft cells. Over subsequent months, a decline in hyperexpanded clone frequencies was noted, and after one year, T-cell counts and TCRbeta diversity were mostly ascribed to newly produced T cells.

The chain was built from TRBV20-1 and TRBJ2-7; 12 middle bases align to TRBD1. The specimen was PBMCs, mostly from graft donor cells, collected 360 days after TCRalphabeta/CD19-depleted stem cell transplant. The origin of this receptor is a boy younger than two who had a stem cell transplant for acute myeloid leukemia, so the T cells may come from the graft donor. In nucleotide form, the sequence is TGCAGTGCTAGTGGGGGACAGGGGGCGGACGAGCAGTACGTC. Translated, it reads CSASGGQGADEQYV.